A selection of T cell receptor beta chains follows, all from one sample in a study of T cells in Graves' hyperthyroidism and ophthalmopathy. TCRdb reprocessed the multiplex PCR reads with MiXCR, giving one entry per CDR3 protein. Here the sample spans 370,000 or so distinct CDR3 sequences, approximately 15% being singletons. Sequences were obtained from blood. The receptors shown here come from a man aged 30-40 years with Graves' hyperthyroidism that later progressed to Graves' ophthalmopathy. Both conserved end residues are part of each CDR3. Each record gives: V gene, D gene, clone size, J gene, CDR3 protein, CDR3 DNA. D genes are given only for firm matches. Clone size is shown for a subset of rows, as once, few, many or a class of expanded clone.

TRBV20-1	NA	many	TRBJ2-5	CSARTRVETQYF	TGCAGTGCTAGAACTAGGGTGGAGACCCAGTACTTC
TRBV28	TRBD2	many	TRBJ2-1	CASTGLPYNEQFF	TGTGCCAGCACGGGACTACCCTACAATGAGCAGTTCTTC
TRBV15	NA	NA	TRBJ2-1	CATRVGSSYNEQFF	TGTGCCACCAGGGTCGGTAGCTCCTACAATGAGCAGTTCTTC
TRBV3-1	TRBD2	NA	TRBJ2-7	CASSQVASGGYYEQYF	TGTGCCAGCAGCCAAGTTGCTAGCGGGGGGTACTACGAGCAGTACTTC
TRBV5-1	TRBD1	few	TRBJ1-2	CASSLVPTGGNGYTF	TGCGCCAGCAGCTTGGTCCCGACAGGGGGCAATGGCTACACCTTC
TRBV6-1	NA	many	TRBJ1-5	CASSERQLDQPQHF	TGTGCCAGCAGTGAGCGGCAGCTCGATCAGCCCCAGCATTTT
TRBV12-3/TRBV12-4	NA	many	TRBJ2-7	CASSRPGSSYEQYF	TGTGCCAGCAGCCGACCAGGGAGTTCCTACGAGCAGTACTTC
TRBV4-1	TRBD1	NA	TRBJ1-4	CASSEGQGWEKLFF	TGCGCCAGCAGCGAGGGACAGGGGTGGGAAAAACTGTTTTTT
TRBV20-1	NA	NA	TRBJ2-3	CSARAEDISIGTDTQYF	TGCAGTGCTAGAGCCGAGGACATCTCTATTGGCACAGATACGCAGTATTTT
TRBV28	NA	NA	TRBJ1-5	CASSLYGYSNQPQHF	TGTGCCAGCAGTTTATACGGATATAGCAATCAGCCCCAGCATTTT
TRBV9	TRBD2	NA	TRBJ2-1	CASSDSGGVHNEQFF	TGTGCCAGCAGCGATAGCGGGGGGGTTCACAATGAGCAGTTCTTC
TRBV5-1	NA	many	TRBJ1-1	CASSLGTRGGTEAFF	TGCGCCAGCAGCTTGGGGACCAGGGGTGGTACTGAAGCTTTCTTT
TRBV3-1	TRBD1	few	TRBJ1-2	CASSHAQGAGGYTF	TGTGCCAGCAGCCACGCTCAGGGGGCGGGCGGCTACACCTTC
TRBV20-1	NA	many	TRBJ1-1	CSARGGMNTEAFF	TGCAGTGCTAGAGGTGGCATGAACACTGAAGCTTTCTTT
TRBV7-2	NA	NA	TRBJ2-7	CASSMVAGTYEQYF	TGTGCCAGCAGCATGGTGGCGGGAACCTACGAGCAGTACTTC
TRBV20-1	TRBD1	few	TRBJ2-3	CSARDLKDRGADTQYF	TGCAGTGCTAGAGATCTGAAGGACAGGGGAGCGGATACGCAGTATTTT
TRBV20-1	NA	many	TRBJ2-5	CSAPSTYQETQYF	TGCAGTGCTCCCTCGACATACCAAGAGACCCAGTACTTC
TRBV9	TRBD2	many	TRBJ2-3	CASSATSGGPYTQYF	TGTGCCAGCAGCGCAACTAGCGGGGGGCCATATACGCAGTATTTT
TRBV5-5	NA	many	TRBJ2-5	CASSPPGEETQYF	TGTGCCAGCTCACCACCAGGGGAAGAGACCCAGTACTTC
TRBV7-3	TRBD1	many	TRBJ2-6	CASSPWGRGPLSGANVLTF	TGTGCCAGCAGCCCTTGGGGCAGGGGGCCTCTCTCTGGGGCCAACGTCCTGACTTTC
TRBV7-8	TRBD2	few	TRBJ2-3	CASSTSGLAGVADTQYF	TGTGCCAGCAGCACCTCCGGACTAGCGGGGGTGGCAGATACGCAGTATTTT
TRBV3-1	NA	NA	TRBJ2-7	CASSHGGSSVYEQYF	TGTGCCAGCAGCCACGGAGGCTCCAGCGTCTACGAGCAGTACTTC
TRBV12-3/TRBV12-4	TRBD1	many	TRBJ1-2	CASRTSGTGGSSGGYTF	TGTGCCAGCAGAACTTCCGGGACAGGGGGCTCATCGGGTGGCTACACCTTC
TRBV30	NA	many	TRBJ2-7	CAWSLGTVYEQYF	TGTGCCTGGAGTCTAGGGACGGTCTACGAGCAGTACTTC
TRBV4-1	TRBD1	NA	TRBJ1-5	CASSQGQGARSNQPQHF	TGCGCCAGCAGCCAAGGACAGGGGGCGAGGAGCAATCAGCCCCAGCATTTT
TRBV28	NA	NA	TRBJ1-2	CASSLSRAGDGYTF	TGTGCCAGCAGTTTATCCCGGGCAGGCGATGGCTACACCTTC
TRBV6-1	NA	few	TRBJ2-7	CASSEAIAPTYEQYF	TGTGCCAGCAGTGAAGCAATAGCCCCGACCTACGAGCAGTACTTC
TRBV20-1	NA	many	TRBJ1-5	CSASDTGWNQPQHF	TGCAGTGCTAGTGACACAGGGTGGAATCAGCCCCAGCATTTT
TRBV18	NA	few	TRBJ2-2	CASSPLEGANTGELFF	TGTGCCAGCTCACCATTAGAGGGGGCGAACACCGGGGAGCTGTTTTTT
TRBV15	NA	few	TRBJ2-3	CATSSRRGASTDTQYF	TGTGCCACCAGCTCCAGGAGGGGAGCTAGCACAGATACGCAGTATTTT
TRBV12-3/TRBV12-4	NA	many	TRBJ2-3	CASSEQGASTDTQYF	TGTGCCAGCAGCGAACAAGGGGCCAGCACAGATACGCAGTATTTT
TRBV14	TRBD1	NA	TRBJ1-2	CVSSRQGASLGGYTF	TGTGTCAGCAGCAGACAGGGGGCGAGCCTTGGCGGCTACACCTTC
TRBV6-1	NA	many	TRBJ2-6	CASSEDISGANVLTF	TGTGCCAGCAGTGAAGACATCTCTGGGGCCAACGTCCTGACTTTC
TRBV9	NA	few	TRBJ2-2	CASSAWGGGELFF	TGTGCCAGCAGCGCGTGGGGCGGCGGGGAGCTGTTTTTT
TRBV12-3/TRBV12-4	NA	many	TRBJ1-1	CANGDTEAFF	TGTGCCAACGGGGATACTGAAGCTTTCTTT
TRBV9	NA	few	TRBJ1-2	CASSVATGIPYGYTF	TGTGCCAGCAGCGTAGCTACAGGGATACCCTATGGCTACACCTTC
TRBV6-2/TRBV6-3	NA	many	TRBJ1-2	CASSAFWGYTF	TGTGCCAGCAGTGCCTTTTGGGGCTACACCTTC